One sample yielded the 23 T cell receptor beta chains listed below, sequenced in a study of blood T cell repertoires in COVID-19. The data were produced by immunoSEQ multiplex PCR, yet TCRdb's version contains in-frame clones alone and is incomplete. There are around 270,000 clones in the sample; approximately 80% occur only once, and 4.2% lies in the top ten. The sample consisted of peripheral blood. All receptors come from a man in his 60s with acute or convalescent COVID-19.

The chain has TRBV6-5 and TRBJ2-7; 10 bases map to TRBD1. Germline CDR1 MNHEY, CDR2 SVGAGI. This CDR3 has 14 residues. V lost 5 bases, J lost 2 bases, and 3 bases stayed unmatched. The CDR3 DNA reads TGTGCCAGCAGTACGGACAGGGGGGCCTACGAGCAGTACTTC. Translating it yields CASSTDRGAYEQYF.

The rearrangement links TRBV19 to TRBJ1-5; possible D gene TRBD1, 6 bases. With 4 bases removed from V and 5 bases from J, the gap between germline ends came to 15 bases. Germline V gene sequence: CDR1 LNHDA, CDR2 SQIVND (reference sequence). The CDR3 runs 15 residues. CDR3 nucleotides: TGTGCCAGTAGTACCCTCGGACAGAGACATCAGCCCCAGCATTTT. It specifies CASSTLGQRHQPQHF.

J is TRBJ2-1 and V is TRBV7-2, with TRBD2 identical over 12 bases. Germline CDR1 is SGHTA and CDR2 is FQGNSA. The CDR3 is 16 residues long. Losses at the gene ends were 5 bases for V and 4 bases for J; bases not matched to a gene: 6. CDR3 nucleotide sequence: TGTGCCAGCAGCCCGCCGGGACTAGCGGGTTACAATGAGCAGTTCTTC. It codes for CASSPPGLAGYNEQFF.

CDR3 DNA: TGTGCCAGCAGCTTAGGGGGGGGGCGGAGCAATCAGCCCCAGCATTTT. This sequence encodes CASSLGGGRSNQPQHF. V and J are TRBV7-2 and TRBJ1-5; weak D call: TRBD1 (6 bases). In germline, CDR1 is SGHTA, CDR2 FQGNSA. The CDR3 runs to 16 residues. The V gene lost 1 base and the J gene lost 1 base, with 11 bases spanning the gap.

The V call is TRBV5-1, the J call TRBJ2-7; TRBD2 agrees at 8 bases. This CDR3 is built from 15 residues. Germline trimming cut 0 bases from V and 7 bases from J; bases unmatched to any gene: 9. Germline lookup yields CDR1 SGHRS and CDR2 YFSETQ. For the CDR3, the DNA is TGCGCCAGCAGCTTGGGTCCGGGAGGGAACGGTGAGCAGTACTTC. Residues: CASSLGPGGNGEQYF.

The genes are TRBV7-2 and TRBJ2-2; tentative D call: TRBD1 (5 bases). CDR3 length equals 16 residues. V dropped 1 base and J dropped 7 bases, with 16 bases sitting between them. Germline CDR1 is SGHTA and CDR2 is FQGNSA. As DNA, the CDR3 is TGTGCCAGCAGCTTAGTTCAGGGAAGCTGGAGCGGGGAGCTGTTTTTT. Its translation: CASSLVQGSWSGELFF.

This chain connects TRBV10-3 to TRBJ1-4; 7 bases are a match to TRBD1. After removal of 6 bases from V and 3 bases from J, the junction contained 7 bases not matched to a gene. Germline lookup yields CDR1 ENHRY and CDR2 SYGVKD. The CDR3 has 15 amino acids. The CDR3, as DNA: TGTGCCATCAGCCGAGAACAGGGGCCTAATGAAAAACTGTTTTTT. It translates to CAISREQGPNEKLFF.

This clone has a handful of counts. The genes are TRBV7-3 and TRBJ1-3; 9 bases agree with TRBD1. This CDR3 comprises 17 residues. The germline V gene encodes CDR1 SGHTA and CDR2 FQGTGA. J was trimmed by 0 bases and V by 5 bases; bases with no gene match: 8. The CDR3 DNA sequence: TGTGCCAGCAGCGTTCACAGGGGGCCGACCTCTGGAAACACCATATATTTT. It encodes CASSVHRGPTSGNTIYF. Together with reference TRBV7-3 and TRBJ1-3, the CDR3 gives the full variable domain: GAGVSQTPSNKVTEKGKYVELRCDPISGHTALYWYRQSLGQGPEFLIYFQGTGAADDSGLPNDRFFAVRPEGSVSTLKIQRTERGDSAVYLCASSVHRGPTSGNTIYFGEGSWLTVV.

This clone was counted a few times. The rearrangement joins TRBV25-1 to TRBJ1-1; perhaps TRBD1 as D (5 bases). Trimming removed 5 bases at V and 1 base at J, with 17 bases between. This CDR3 is built from 16 residues. Per the germline V gene, CDR1 is MGHDK and CDR2 is SYGVNS. Written as DNA, the CDR3 is TGTGCCAGCAGTCTGGGGGGTTCAGTCCAGAACACTGAAGCTTTCTTT. It yields the protein CASSLGGSVQNTEAFF.

The chain employs TRBV4-1 and TRBJ2-1; 12 bases map to TRBD2. J was trimmed by 4 bases and V by 0 bases; bases with no gene match: 13. The CDR3 runs to 20 residues. CDR1 MGHRA and CDR2 YSYEKL come from the germline V gene. CDR3 residues: CASSQDPGTSGPRAYNEQFF. The CDR3 coding sequence is TGCGCCAGCAGCCAAGATCCCGGGACTAGCGGGCCTAGAGCTTACAATGAGCAGTTCTTC.

The genes are TRBV25-1 and TRBJ2-7; D gene uncertain. CDR3 size: 14 residues. Germline loops: CDR1 MGHDK, CDR2 SYGVNS. Trimming left V 1 base short and J 0 bases short, with 7 bases between. The CDR3 here is CASSESGISYEQYF. CDR3 nucleotide sequence: TGTGCCAGCAGTGAATCGGGTATCTCCTACGAGCAGTACTTC.

This chain connects TRBV11-1 to TRBJ2-7; the match to TRBD2 covers 10 bases. Germline V CDR1 and CDR2: SGHAT, FQDESV (reference sequence). Trimming removed 4 bases from V and 2 bases from J; junction bases left unmatched: 8. The CDR3 covers 16 residues. The CDR3 nucleotides are TGTGCCAGCAGCTCCCCCTCACTAGCGGGGACCTACGAGCAGTACTTC. Translation gives CASSSPSLAGTYEQYF.

The chain is built from TRBV7-6 and TRBJ2-7, with 7 bases identical to TRBD1. The CDR3 sequence is 15 residues long. Per the germline V gene, CDR1 is SGHVS and CDR2 is FNYEAQ. V trimming: 0 bases; J trimming: 3 bases; junction bases outside the gene matches: 5. The CDR3 bases are TGTGCCAGCAGCTTAGCGGACAGGACCAGCTACGAGCAGTACTTC. This sequence encodes CASSLADRTSYEQYF.

With regard to this clone: The sample holds other DNA sequences that translate to the same CDR3. The chain couples TRBV5-1 to TRBJ2-1, with a tentative D call TRBD2 (6 bases). The germline gives CDR1 SGHRS, CDR2 YFSETQ. CDR3 size: 15 residues. V dropped 2 bases and J dropped 1 base, with 10 bases sitting between them. The CDR3 nucleotides are TGCGCCAGCAGCTTAGGGACTCAGTCCTACAATGAGCAGTTCTTC. It translates to CASSLGTQSYNEQFF.

V gene TRBV21-1 combines with J gene TRBJ2-7; the D call TRBD2 from the table was never checked on the DNA. TRBV21-1 is a pseudogene segment. The CDR3 runs 15 residues. The CDR3 DNA reads as TGTGCCAGCAGCAAAGGTCGGGGGAGCACCTACGAGCAGTACTTC. Residues: CASSKGRGSTYEQYF.

This clone was observed a handful of times. The chain carries TRBV10-1 and TRBJ2-7, with TRBD2 matching 8 bases. The CDR3 sequence is 15 residues long. Trimming took 4 bases from V and 1 from J; bases not matched to a gene: 6. In germline, CDR1 is WNHNN, CDR2 SYGVQD (reference sequence). In nucleotides, the CDR3 is TGCGCCAGCAGTGGAGGGGGACTAGATTCCTACGAGCAGTACTTC. Encoded protein: CASSGGGLDSYEQYF.

About this clone: This specimen includes other DNA sequences encoding the same CDR3. The rearrangement joins TRBV5-4 to TRBJ2-7; a possible D gene is TRBD1 (6 bases). V lost 0 bases and J 4 bases, leaving 8 bases between the germline ends. The CDR3 spans 13 residues. Germline values: CDR1 SGHNT, CDR2 YYREEE (reference sequence). The CDR3 loop reads CASSLEQGYEQYF. The CDR3 nucleotides read TGTGCCAGCAGCTTGGAACAGGGATACGAGCAGTACTTC.

The genes are TRBV7-9 and TRBJ1-6; a possible D gene is TRBD1 (5 bases). The CDR3 is 18 residues long. Trimming took off 5 bases at V and 4 bases at J, with 21 bases between the two ends. Looked up from germline, CDR1 is SEHNR and CDR2 is FQNEAQ (reference sequence). CDR3 nucleotides: TGTGCCAGCAGCCCGGAGAGGTTAGCGGGGACGTATAATTCACCCCTCCACTTT. It translates to CASSPERLAGTYNSPLHF.

The chain uses TRBV7-8 and TRBJ1-2, with TRBD1 as a possible D gene (6 bases). Germline V lookup: CDR1 SGHVS, CDR2 FQNEAQ. The CDR3 spans 15 residues. The ends were cut back, 1 base at V and 2 bases at J, with 11 bases in the middle. The CDR3 sequence is CASSLGGGRNYGYTF. The CDR3 nucleotides read TGTGCCAGCAGCTTAGGCGGGGGCAGGAACTATGGCTACACCTTC.

This rearrangement joins TRBV5-6 to TRBJ2-4, with TRBD2 identical over 8 bases. V lost 2 bases and J lost 5; bases outside the gene matches: 3. CDR3 length equals 14 residues. The germline gives CDR1 SGHDT, CDR2 YYEEEE. CDR3 nucleotide sequence: TGTGCCAGCAGCTTCGGGCGGGGGGAAAACATTCAGTACTTC. Its protein product is CASSFGRGENIQYF. The full variable domain, rest sourced from reference TRBV5-6 and TRBJ2-4, is DAGVTQSPTHLIKTRGQQVTLRCSPKSGHDTVSWYQQALGQGPQFIFQYYEEEERQRGNFPDRFSGHQFPNYSSELNVNALLLGDSALYLCASSFGRGENIQYFGAGTRLSVL.

CDR3 amino acids: CASSLSPRNGGVSQETQYF. The CDR3 DNA sequence: TGCGCCAGCAGCTTGTCGCCCCGAAATGGGGGGGTGAGCCAAGAGACCCAGTACTTC. This chain connects TRBV5-1 to TRBJ2-5, with TRBD2 matching 7 bases. The germline gives CDR1 SGHRS, CDR2 YFSETQ. This CDR3 is built from 19 residues. The V gene end was trimmed by 1 base and the J gene end by 1 base; junction bases not matched to a gene: 16.

CDR3 sequence: CASSAGTDANYGYTF. In DNA form, the CDR3 reads TGTGCCAGCAGTGCCGGGACAGATGCTAACTATGGCTACACCTTC. V is TRBV6-4 and J is TRBJ1-2, with TRBD1 identical over 7 bases. This CDR3 has 15 residues. CDR1 and CDR2 from the germline V gene are MRHNA and SNTAGT. The J segment lost 0 bases and the V segment lost 4 bases, leaving 5 bases of the junction unmatched.

This clone was picked up a small number of times. The V and J genes are TRBV19 and TRBJ2-2; 7 bases are a match to TRBD2. The CDR3 runs to 14 residues. The V and J ends lost 6 bases and 4 bases, in that order; junction bases with no gene match: 5. Germline V gives CDR1 LNHDA, CDR2 SQIVND (reference sequence). In nucleotides, the CDR3 is TGTGCCAGTAGCAGCTCGGGGGGCACCGGGGAGCTGTTTTTT. This translates into CASSSSGGTGELFF.